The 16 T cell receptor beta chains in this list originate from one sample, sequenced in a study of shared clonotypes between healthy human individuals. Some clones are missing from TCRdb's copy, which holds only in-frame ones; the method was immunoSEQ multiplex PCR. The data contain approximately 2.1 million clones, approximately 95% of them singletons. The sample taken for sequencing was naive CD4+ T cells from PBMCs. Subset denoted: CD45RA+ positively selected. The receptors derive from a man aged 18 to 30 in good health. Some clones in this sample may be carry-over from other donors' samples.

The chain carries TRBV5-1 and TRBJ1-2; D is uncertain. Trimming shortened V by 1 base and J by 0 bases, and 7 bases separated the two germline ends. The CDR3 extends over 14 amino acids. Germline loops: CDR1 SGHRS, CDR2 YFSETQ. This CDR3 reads CASSLFLTNYGYTF. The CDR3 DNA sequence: TGCGCCAGCAGCTTGTTTTTAACTAACTATGGCTACACCTTC.

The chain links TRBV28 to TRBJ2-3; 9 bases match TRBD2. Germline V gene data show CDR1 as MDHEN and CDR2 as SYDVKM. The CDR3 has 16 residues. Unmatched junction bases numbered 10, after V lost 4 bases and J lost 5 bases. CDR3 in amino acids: CASSSWGSGGLDTQYF. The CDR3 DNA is TGTGCCAGCAGTTCCTGGGGGAGCGGGGGGTTAGATACGCAGTATTTT.

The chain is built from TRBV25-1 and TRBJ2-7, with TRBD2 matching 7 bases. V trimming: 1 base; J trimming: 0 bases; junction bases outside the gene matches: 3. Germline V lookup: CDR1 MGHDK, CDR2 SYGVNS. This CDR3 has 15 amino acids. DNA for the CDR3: TGTGCCAGCAGTGAATCACTAGCGTACTCCTACGAGCAGTACTTC. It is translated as CASSESLAYSYEQYF.

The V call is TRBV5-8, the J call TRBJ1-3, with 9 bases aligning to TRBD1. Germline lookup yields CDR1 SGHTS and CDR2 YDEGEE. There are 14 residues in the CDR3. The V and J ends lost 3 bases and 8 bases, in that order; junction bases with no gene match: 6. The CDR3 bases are TGTGCCAGCAGCTGGGGGACAGGGCTATACACCATATATTTT. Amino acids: CASSWGTGLYTIYF.

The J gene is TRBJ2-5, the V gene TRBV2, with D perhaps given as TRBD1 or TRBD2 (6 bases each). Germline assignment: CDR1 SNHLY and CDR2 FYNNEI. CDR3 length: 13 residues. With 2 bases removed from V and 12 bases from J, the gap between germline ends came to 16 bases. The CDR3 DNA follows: TGTGCCAGCAGTGAAATGGCAAGGGGGGCAGAGTACTTC. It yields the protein CASSEMARGAEYF.

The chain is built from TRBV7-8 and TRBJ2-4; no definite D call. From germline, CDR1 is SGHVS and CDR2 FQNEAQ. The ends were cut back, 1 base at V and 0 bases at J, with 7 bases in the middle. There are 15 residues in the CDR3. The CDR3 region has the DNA TGTGCCAGCAGCTTAGATCGGATAGCCAAAAACATTCAGTACTTC. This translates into CASSLDRIAKNIQYF.

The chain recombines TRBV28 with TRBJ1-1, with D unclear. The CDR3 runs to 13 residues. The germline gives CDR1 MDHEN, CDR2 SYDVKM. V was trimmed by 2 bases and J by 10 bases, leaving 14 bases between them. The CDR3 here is CASSLAGIHGAFF. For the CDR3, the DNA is TGTGCCAGCAGTTTAGCGGGGATCCACGGAGCTTTCTTT.

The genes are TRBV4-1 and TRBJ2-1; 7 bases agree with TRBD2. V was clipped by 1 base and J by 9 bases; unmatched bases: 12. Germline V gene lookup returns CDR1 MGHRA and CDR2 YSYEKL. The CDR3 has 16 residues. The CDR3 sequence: CASSQVTAGDFSEQFF. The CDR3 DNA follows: TGCGCCAGCAGCCAAGTGACCGCGGGAGATTTTAGTGAGCAGTTCTTC.

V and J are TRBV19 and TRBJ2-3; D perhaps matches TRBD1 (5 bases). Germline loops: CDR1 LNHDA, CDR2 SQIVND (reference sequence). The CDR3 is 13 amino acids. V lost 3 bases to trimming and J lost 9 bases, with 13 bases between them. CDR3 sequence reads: CASSIMSQGTQYF. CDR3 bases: TGTGCCAGTAGTATTATGTCCCAGGGAACGCAGTATTTT.

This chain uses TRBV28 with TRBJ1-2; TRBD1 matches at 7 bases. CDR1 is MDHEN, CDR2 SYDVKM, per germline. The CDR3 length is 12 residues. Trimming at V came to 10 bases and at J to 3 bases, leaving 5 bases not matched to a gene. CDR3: CAIRGQYYGYTF. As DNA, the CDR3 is TGTGCCATCCGGGGACAGTACTATGGCTACACCTTC.

This chain's CDR3 is CASSGDRGVLSNQPQHF. The CDR3 nucleotides read TGTGCCAGCAGTGGTGACAGGGGTGTTCTGAGCAATCAGCCCCAGCATTTT. This chain joins TRBV28 and TRBJ1-5, with 8 nucleotides matching TRBD1. The J segment lost 1 base and the V segment lost 5 bases, leaving 10 bases of the junction unmatched. Germline CDR1 reads MDHEN; CDR2 reads SYDVKM. There are 17 residues in the CDR3.

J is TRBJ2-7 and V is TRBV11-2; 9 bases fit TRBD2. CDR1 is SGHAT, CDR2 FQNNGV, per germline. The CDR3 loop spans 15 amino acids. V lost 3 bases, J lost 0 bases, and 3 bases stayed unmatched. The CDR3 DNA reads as TGTGCCAGCAGCTTCTCTAGCGGGGTCTCCTACGAGCAGTACTTC. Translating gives CASSFSSGVSYEQYF.

In DNA form, the CDR3 reads TGTGCCAGCAGCTCATCTAGCGGGACTACCTACGAGCAGTACTTC. Translated, it gives CASSSSSGTTYEQYF. The V gene is TRBV7-2, the J gene TRBJ2-7, with 9 positions matching TRBD2. J gave up 2 bases and V 4 bases, and 6 bases lay outside the gene matches. CDR3 length: 15 residues. Germline CDR1 and CDR2: SGHTA and FQGNSA.

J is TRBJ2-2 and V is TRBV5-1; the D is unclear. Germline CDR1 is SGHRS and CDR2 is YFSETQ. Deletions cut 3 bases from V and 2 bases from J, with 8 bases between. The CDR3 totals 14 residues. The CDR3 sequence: CASSWPLNTGELFF. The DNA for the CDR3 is TGCGCCAGCAGCTGGCCACTAAACACCGGGGAGCTGTTTTTT.

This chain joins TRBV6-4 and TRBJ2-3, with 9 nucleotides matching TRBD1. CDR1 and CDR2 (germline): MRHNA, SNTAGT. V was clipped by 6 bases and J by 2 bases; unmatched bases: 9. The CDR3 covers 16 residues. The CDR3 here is CASSHGGTGFTDTQYF. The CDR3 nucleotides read TGTGCCAGCAGCCACGGGGGGACAGGGTTCACAGATACGCAGTATTTT.

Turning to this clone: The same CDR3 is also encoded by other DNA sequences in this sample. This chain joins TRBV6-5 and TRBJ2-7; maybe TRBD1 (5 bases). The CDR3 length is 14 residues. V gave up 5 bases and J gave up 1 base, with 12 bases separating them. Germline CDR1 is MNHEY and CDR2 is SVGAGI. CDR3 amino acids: CASSLQGRSYEQYF. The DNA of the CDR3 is TGTGCCAGCAGTCTCCAGGGCCGGTCCTACGAGCAGTACTTC.